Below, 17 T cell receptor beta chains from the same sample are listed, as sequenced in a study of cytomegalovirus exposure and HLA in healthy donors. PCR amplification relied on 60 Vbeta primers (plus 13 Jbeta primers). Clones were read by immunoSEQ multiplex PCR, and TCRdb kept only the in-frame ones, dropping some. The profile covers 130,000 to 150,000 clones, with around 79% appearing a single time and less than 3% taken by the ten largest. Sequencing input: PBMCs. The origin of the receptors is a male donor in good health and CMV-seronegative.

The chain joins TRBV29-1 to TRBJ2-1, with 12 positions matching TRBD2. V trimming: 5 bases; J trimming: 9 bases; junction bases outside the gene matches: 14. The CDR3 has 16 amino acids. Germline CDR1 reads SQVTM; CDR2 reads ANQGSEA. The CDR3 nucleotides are TGCAGCGTTCAACACAGACTAGCGGGAGATGTTGGTGAGCAGTTCTTC. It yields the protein CSVQHRLAGDVGEQFF.

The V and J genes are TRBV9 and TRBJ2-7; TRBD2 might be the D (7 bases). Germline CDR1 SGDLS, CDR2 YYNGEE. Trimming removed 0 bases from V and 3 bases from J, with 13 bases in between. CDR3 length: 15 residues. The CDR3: CASSVAPGGGYEQYF. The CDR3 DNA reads TGTGCCAGCAGCGTAGCCCCGGGGGGCGGCTACGAGCAGTACTTC. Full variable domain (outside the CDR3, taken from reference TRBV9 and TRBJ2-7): DSGVTQTPKHLITATGQRVTLRCSPRSGDLSVYWYQQSLDQGLQFLIQYYNGEERAKGNILERFSAQQFPDLHSELNLSSLELGDSALYFCASSVAPGGGYEQYFGPGTRLTVT.

The chain's CDR3 is CASSLDGAYNEQFF. For the CDR3, the DNA is TGTGCCAGCAGCTTAGACGGGGCCTACAATGAGCAGTTCTTC. The V gene is TRBV7-2, the J gene TRBJ2-1, with D possibly matching TRBD2 (5 bases). V was clipped by 1 base and J by 2 bases, with 6 bases between them. The CDR3 covers 14 residues. CDR1 SGHTA and CDR2 FQGNSA come from the germline V gene.

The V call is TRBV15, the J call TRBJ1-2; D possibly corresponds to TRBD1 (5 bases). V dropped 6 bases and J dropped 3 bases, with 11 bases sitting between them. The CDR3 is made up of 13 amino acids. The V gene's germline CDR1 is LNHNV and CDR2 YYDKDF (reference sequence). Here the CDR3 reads CATRKDSHYGYTF. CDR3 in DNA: TGTGCCACCAGGAAAGACAGCCACTATGGCTACACCTTC. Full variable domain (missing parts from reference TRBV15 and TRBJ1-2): DAMVIQNPRYQVTQFGKPVTLSCSQTLNHNVMYWYQQKSSQAPKLLFHYYDKDFNNEADTPDNFQSRRPNTSFCFLDIRSPGLGDTAMYLCATRKDSHYGYTFGSGTRLTVV.

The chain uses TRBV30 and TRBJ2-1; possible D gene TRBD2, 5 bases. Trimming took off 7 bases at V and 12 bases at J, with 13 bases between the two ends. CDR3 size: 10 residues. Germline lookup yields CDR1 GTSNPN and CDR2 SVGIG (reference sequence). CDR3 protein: CASDSRGQFF. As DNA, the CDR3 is TGTGCCTCCGATTCTCGGGGGCAGTTCTTC.

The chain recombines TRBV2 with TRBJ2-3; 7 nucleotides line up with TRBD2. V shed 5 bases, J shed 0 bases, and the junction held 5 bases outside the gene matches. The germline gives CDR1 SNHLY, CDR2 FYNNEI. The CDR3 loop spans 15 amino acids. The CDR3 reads CASSSGTSSTDTQYF. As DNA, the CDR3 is TGTGCCAGCAGTAGCGGGACTTCCAGCACAGATACGCAGTATTTT. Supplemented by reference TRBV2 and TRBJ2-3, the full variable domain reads EPEVTQTPSHQVTQMGQEVILRCVPISNHLYFYWYRQILGQKVEFLVSFYNNEISEKSEIFDDQFSVERPDGSNFTLKIRSTKLEDSAMYFCASSSGTSSTDTQYFGPGTRLTVL.

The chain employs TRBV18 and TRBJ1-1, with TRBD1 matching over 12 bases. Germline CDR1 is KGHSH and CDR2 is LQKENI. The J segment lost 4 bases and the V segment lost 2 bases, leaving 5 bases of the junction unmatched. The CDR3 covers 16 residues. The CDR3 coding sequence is TGTGCCAGCTCACCAGGGACAGGGGGCGCGAGCACTGAAGCTTTCTTT. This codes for CASSPGTGGASTEAFF. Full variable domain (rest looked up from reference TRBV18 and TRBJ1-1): NAGVMQNPRHLVRRRGQEARLRCSPMKGHSHVYWYRQLPEEGLKFMVYLQKENIIDESGMPKERFSAEFPKEGPSILRIQQVVRGDSAAYFCASSPGTGGASTEAFFGQGTRLTVV.

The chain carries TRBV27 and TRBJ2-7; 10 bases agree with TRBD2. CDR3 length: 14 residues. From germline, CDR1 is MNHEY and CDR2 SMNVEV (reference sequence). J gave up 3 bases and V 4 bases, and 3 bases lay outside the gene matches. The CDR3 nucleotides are TGTGCCAGCAGTTCCTTAGCGGGAGGCTACGAGCAGTACTTC. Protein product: CASSSLAGGYEQYF.

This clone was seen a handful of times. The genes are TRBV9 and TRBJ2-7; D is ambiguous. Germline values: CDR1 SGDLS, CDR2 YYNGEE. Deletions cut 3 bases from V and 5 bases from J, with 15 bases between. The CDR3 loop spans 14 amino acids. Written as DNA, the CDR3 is TGTGCCAGCAGCGCCTACTCTAGAGGCCACGAGCAGTACTTC. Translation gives CASSAYSRGHEQYF.

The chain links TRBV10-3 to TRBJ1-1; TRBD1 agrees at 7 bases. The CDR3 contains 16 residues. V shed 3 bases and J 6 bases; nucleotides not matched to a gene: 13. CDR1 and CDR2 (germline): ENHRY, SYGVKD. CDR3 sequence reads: CAISEDRQGFWAEAFF. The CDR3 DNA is TGTGCCATCAGTGAAGATAGACAGGGATTCTGGGCTGAAGCTTTCTTT.

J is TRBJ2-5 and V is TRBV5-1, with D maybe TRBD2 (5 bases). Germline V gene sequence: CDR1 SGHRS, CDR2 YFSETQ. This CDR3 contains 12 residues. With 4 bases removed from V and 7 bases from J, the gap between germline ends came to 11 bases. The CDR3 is CASSLDYGTQYF. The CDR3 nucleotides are TGCGCCAGCAGCCTTGACTACGGGACCCAGTACTTC.

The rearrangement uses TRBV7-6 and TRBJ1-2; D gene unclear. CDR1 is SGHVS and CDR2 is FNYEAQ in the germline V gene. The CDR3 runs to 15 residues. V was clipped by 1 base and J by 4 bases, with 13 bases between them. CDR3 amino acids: CASSLEAGDSYGYTF. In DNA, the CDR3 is TGTGCCAGCAGCTTAGAAGCCGGTGACTCCTATGGCTACACCTTC.

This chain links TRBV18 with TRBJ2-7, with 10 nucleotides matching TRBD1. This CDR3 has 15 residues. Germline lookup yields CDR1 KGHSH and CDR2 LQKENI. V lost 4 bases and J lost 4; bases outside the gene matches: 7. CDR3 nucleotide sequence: TGTGCCAGCTCACTACCGGGACAGGGGTCTTACGAGCAGTACTTC. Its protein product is CASSLPGQGSYEQYF.

The CDR3 region is CASSPRDNSPLHF. CDR3 bases: TGTGCCAGCTCACCTCGGGACAACTCACCCCTCCACTTT. The chain employs TRBV18 and TRBJ1-6; weak D call: TRBD1 (6 bases). This CDR3 comprises 13 residues. V shed 3 bases and J shed 10 bases, with 10 bases lying between them. CDR1 KGHSH and CDR2 LQKENI come from the germline V gene. The whole variable domain, filled in from reference TRBV18 and TRBJ1-6, reads NAGVMQNPRHLVRRRGQEARLRCSPMKGHSHVYWYRQLPEEGLKFMVYLQKENIIDESGMPKERFSAEFPKEGPSILRIQQVVRGDSAAYFCASSPRDNSPLHFGNGTRLTVT.

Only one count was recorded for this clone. In DNA, the CDR3 is TGTGCCACCAGCAGCCCGGGTGAGTACGAGCAGTACTTC. Encoded protein: CATSSPGEYEQYF. The chain joins TRBV15 to TRBJ2-7; no definite D call. This CDR3 has 13 amino acids. Deletions cut 3 bases from V and 4 bases from J, with 10 bases between. CDR1 and CDR2 from the germline V gene are LNHNV and YYDKDF (reference sequence).

Here the CDR3 DNA reads TGCGCCAGCAGCCTAGCGACCGACCCCTCTAACTATGGCTACACCTTC. It encodes CASSLATDPSNYGYTF. This sequence joins TRBV5-1 and TRBJ1-2; D not resolved. CDR3 size: 16 residues. CDR1 and CDR2 (germline): SGHRS, YFSETQ. V shed 4 bases and J shed 0 bases, with 16 bases lying between them.

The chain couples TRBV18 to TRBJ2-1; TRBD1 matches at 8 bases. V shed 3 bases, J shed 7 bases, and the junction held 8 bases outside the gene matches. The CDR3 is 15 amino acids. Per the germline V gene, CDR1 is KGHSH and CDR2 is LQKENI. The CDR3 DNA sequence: TGTGCCAGCTCACCCAGGGGGCGAGGGGGGAATGAGCAGTTCTTC. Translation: CASSPRGRGGNEQFF.